This TCR beta chain was profiled in a study of PD-1 blockade in classical Hodgkin lymphoma. Study-level findings and limits: Patients newly diagnosed and complete responders had comparable baseline diversity. Later analyses included only patients treated at least 1 year post-ASCT.

Regarding this clone: The antigen is undetermined.

Clones were sequenced by immunoSEQ multiplex PCR, and TCRdb holds only the in-frame ones, with some missing. The top ten clones hold 10% of a sample with approximately 65,000 clones, about 90% of them seen once. Described time point: cycle 4 day 1 (C4D1), after five to seven weeks of nivolumab. Each patient's relapse followed autologous stem cell transplantation, and brentuximab vedotin exposure varied. Best responses fell into complete response, partial response or progressive disease. This CDR3 has 14 residues. J gave up 5 bases and V 6 bases, and 7 bases lay outside the gene matches. Germline CDR1 reads MNHEY; CDR2 reads SMNVEV (reference sequence).

The rearrangement links TRBV27 to TRBJ2-1; 7 bases are a match to TRBD1. The sample in question was peripheral blood mononuclear cells (PBMCs), obtained before the fourth cycle of nivolumab. The receptor was isolated from a human donor with classical Hodgkin lymphoma. CDR3 coding DNA: TGTGCCAGCAGGTTTGACAGGGTAGACAATGAGCAGTTCTTC. Translating it yields CASRFDRVDNEQFF.